The 14 T cell receptor beta chains given below trace back to one sample, sequenced in a study of blood T cell repertoires in COVID-19. Here immunoSEQ multiplex PCR was the method, and the copy in TCRdb shows in-frame clones only, minus some. The data contain around 140,000 clones, approximately 88% of them seen just once; the ten biggest clones take up about 1.7%. Sequencing input: peripheral blood. All receptors derive from a woman aged 45-65 years with acute or convalescent COVID-19.

This chain links TRBV20-1 with TRBJ1-2; no clear D gene. The CDR3 loop spans 11 amino acids. V was shortened by 2 bases and J by 8 bases, with 9 bases between the two germline ends. CDR1 and CDR2 (germline): DFQATT, SNEGSKA (reference sequence). CDR3 bases: TGCAGTGCTAGAACGGGTGAAGGCTACACCTTC. Translating gives CSARTGEGYTF.

The rearrangement joins TRBV7-3 to TRBJ2-7; 7 bases align to TRBD2. Germline V gives CDR1 SGHTA, CDR2 FQGTGA. V gave up 3 bases and J gave up 2 bases; unmatched junction bases: 1. CDR3 length equals 13 residues. The CDR3 DNA sequence: TGTGCCAGCAGCTTGAGCGGGGCCTACGAGCAGTACTTC. The encoded protein is CASSLSGAYEQYF.

The genes are TRBV5-4 and TRBJ1-5; tentative D call: TRBD1 (6 bases). Trimming pared 0 bases from V and 5 bases from J, leaving 9 bases between. CDR3 length equals 14 residues. CDR1 and CDR2 from the germline V gene are SGHNT and YYREEE (reference sequence). The DNA of the CDR3 is TGTGCCAGCAGCTTGGGGGGGCTGGATCAGCCCCAGCATTTT. Translated: CASSLGGLDQPQHF.

The V and J genes are TRBV6-6 and TRBJ2-1; possible D gene TRBD2, 6 bases. CDR1 is MNHNY and CDR2 is SVGAGI in the germline V gene (reference sequence). Deletions cut 4 bases from V and 5 bases from J, with 9 bases between. The CDR3 totals 13 residues. The CDR3 sequence: CASSSGTHNEQFF. The CDR3 DNA sequence: TGTGCCAGCAGTTCCGGGACTCACAATGAGCAGTTCTTC.

The chain has TRBV5-1 and TRBJ1-1; D uncertain. The CDR3 is 16 amino acids. Trimming stripped 0 bases from V and 4 bases from J, with 16 bases between. In germline, CDR1 is SGHRS, CDR2 YFSETQ. CDR3 nucleotides: TGCGCCAGCAGCTTGGTACCATCCCCTGGAGGCACTGAAGCTTTCTTT. Protein: CASSLVPSPGGTEAFF.

This sequence joins TRBV5-1 and TRBJ1-1; 8 positions match TRBD1. The CDR3 sequence is 16 residues long. Germline CDR1 and CDR2: SGHRS and YFSETQ. Trimming took 4 bases from V and 2 from J; bases not matched to a gene: 10. The CDR3 is CASSVGTGYINTEAFF. The CDR3 DNA follows: TGCGCCAGCAGCGTGGGGACAGGATATATTAACACTGAAGCTTTCTTT.

This clone was picked up one time. CDR3 sequence reads: CASSTGRGRVSPLHF. CDR3 nucleotide sequence: TGTGCCAGCAGCACGGGCAGGGGAAGGGTTTCACCCCTCCACTTT. The chain joins TRBV7-2 to TRBJ1-6, with a tentative D call TRBD1 (6 bases). Trimming removed 5 bases from V and 9 bases from J, with 17 bases in between. Germline V lookup: CDR1 SGHTA, CDR2 FQGNSA. The CDR3 is 15 residues long.

J is TRBJ1-4 and V is TRBV7-9, with D perhaps matching TRBD1 (5 bases). This CDR3 is built from 12 residues. The germline gives CDR1 SEHNR, CDR2 FQNEAQ (reference sequence). The CDR3 sequence: CQAGGGNEKLFF. The CDR3 DNA reads as TGTCAGGCAGGCGGGGGTAATGAAAAACTGTTTTTT.

This clone was seen just once. The rearrangement links TRBV6-5 to TRBJ1-3, with TRBD1 identical over 7 bases. V lost 4 bases to trimming and J lost 16 bases; unmatched junction nucleotides: 16. CDR3 length: 14 residues. The germline CDR1 and CDR2 sequences are MNHEY and SVGAGI. CDR3 sequence (DNA): TGTGCCAGCAGTTTTCAAGACCCACAGGGGACATGGTATTTT. It specifies CASSFQDPQGTWYF.

DNA for the CDR3: TGTGCCAGCAGCCCTCTGACTAGCGGGAGCGTAACCGGGGAGCTGTTTTTT. Amino acid sequence: CASSPLTSGSVTGELFF. The chain couples TRBV7-8 to TRBJ2-2; 12 bases agree with TRBD2. This CDR3 spans 17 amino acids. V was pared by 5 bases and J by 5 bases, with 9 bases of the junction left unmatched. Germline CDR1 and CDR2: SGHVS and FQNEAQ.

This chain uses TRBV6-6 with TRBJ1-5; no clear D gene. The CDR3 extends over 15 amino acids. Germline CDR1 MNHNY, CDR2 SVGAGI (reference sequence). Trimming took 2 bases from V and 0 from J, leaving 8 bases between them. CDR3 loop: CASSYPRVSNQPQHF. DNA for the CDR3: TGTGCCAGCAGTTACCCCCGGGTTAGCAATCAGCCCCAGCATTTT.

The chain uses TRBV7-9 and TRBJ2-7, with D unresolved. CDR1 and CDR2 from the germline V gene are SEHNR and FQNEAQ (reference sequence). This CDR3 comprises 14 residues. Trimming left V 1 base short and J 2 bases short, with 9 bases between. The CDR3 loop reads CASSLEPMAYEQYF. The CDR3 DNA is TGTGCCAGCAGCTTAGAGCCGATGGCCTACGAGCAGTACTTC.

The sample holds a few counts of this clone. V is TRBV18 and J is TRBJ1-4; tentative D call: TRBD1 (6 bases). The CDR3 length is 16 residues. Trimming cost V 1 base and J 2 bases, with 11 bases left between them. Germline CDR1 KGHSH, CDR2 LQKENI. This chain's CDR3 is CASSPRQGRTNEKLFF. DNA for the CDR3: TGTGCCAGCTCACCACGCCAGGGGCGGACTAATGAAAAACTGTTTTTT.

CDR3 DNA sequence: TGTGCCAGCAGTTACTCGCTGAGTAGTAGTTACGAGCAGTACTTC. Its protein is CASSYSLSSSYEQYF. V usage is TRBV6-5 and J usage is TRBJ2-7, with unresolved D. Germline V CDR1 and CDR2: MNHEY, SVGAGI. V was shortened by 0 bases and J by 4 bases, with 13 bases between the two germline ends. This CDR3 comprises 15 residues.